Included here is one TCR beta chain sequence, with context. What it binds is unknown. Libraries were prepared by immunoSEQ multiplex PCR; TCRdb keeps only in-frame clonotypes and omits some of them. In the table there are about 18,000 clones, just over 70% of which are singletons. Germline values: CDR1 LNHDA, CDR2 SQIVND (reference sequence). Trimming removed 0 bases from V and 2 bases from J; junction bases left unmatched: 2. This CDR3 is 15 amino acids long. The data were taken from a study of OX40 agonist ivuxolimab in advanced cancers. Study background: The group had a mean age of around 60 years, ranged from roughly 23 to 85, and was 80% to 90% male.

Overall study results and limits: More expanded clones were found, on average, in CD8+ than in CD4+ T cells. The study observed clonal expansion of CD4+ and CD8+ blood T cells by week 6 at 0.1 to 3.0 mg/kg.

The J gene is TRBJ2-7, the V gene TRBV19; 9 bases fit TRBD2. The clonotype originates from an adult with an advanced solid tumor such as melanoma, head and neck, liver or kidney cancer. Material: CD4+ or CD8+ T cells sorted from blood, obtained in a trial of the OX40 agonist ivuxolimab. Here the CDR3 reads CASSIELAGPYEQYF. CDR3 coding DNA: TGTGCCAGTAGTATAGAACTAGCGGGTCCCTACGAGCAGTACTTC.